This T cell receptor (beta chain) was identified during a study of blood T cell repertoires in COVID-19. Clones were sequenced by immunoSEQ multiplex PCR, and TCRdb holds only the in-frame ones, with some missing. The sample holds around 97,000 clones, nearly 90% seen once. Germline CDR1 KGHDR, CDR2 SFDVKD. There are 15 residues in the CDR3. After removal of 6 bases from V and 4 bases from J, the junction contained 7 bases not matched to a gene. Sample: peripheral blood. The chain employs TRBV24-1 and TRBJ2-3; 9 nucleotides match TRBD1. The clonotype comes from a man aged 50 to 60 in a cohort sampled during active COVID-19. CDR3 amino acids: CATSLGTGNPDTQYF. Here the CDR3 DNA reads TGTGCCACCAGTCTGGGGACAGGGAATCCAGATACGCAGTATTTT.